This T cell receptor beta chain was captured by sequencing in a study of T cells in localized non-small cell lung cancer. The germline gives CDR1 LNHDA, CDR2 SQIVND (reference sequence). The V gene lost 5 bases and the J gene lost 3 bases, with 17 bases spanning the gap. The CDR3 contains 15 residues. Some clones are missing from TCRdb's copy, which holds only in-frame ones; the method was immunoSEQ multiplex PCR. The table lists about 55,000 clones, over 80% of them singletons. The chain couples TRBV19 to TRBJ2-7, with a weak D call TRBD2 (7 bases). The source was peripheral blood mononuclear cells, collected before any cancer treatment. This TCR came from a man aged 40 to 70 with stage III lung adenocarcinoma. DNA of the CDR3: TGTGCCAGTAGTCTGTCGGGGGGCCTAAACTACGAGCAGTACTTC. Translated: CASSLSGGLNYEQYF.